The 32 T cell receptor beta chains listed next were all sequenced from one sample in a study of T-cell reconstitution after alpha-beta-depleted transplantation in children. Preparation of the TCRbeta library involved a method that used unique molecular identifiers. TCRdb processed the PCR reads anew with MiXCR; each CDR3 protein has one entry. Of about 290,000 distinct CDR3 sequences listed, over 9.5% are singletons. This sample comprised PBMCs, obtained before TCRalphabeta/CD19-depleted stem cell transplant. Receptors originate from a boy under two years old with acute myeloid leukemia, due to receive a stem cell transplant.

The chain links TRBV18 to TRBJ1-1, with D possibly being TRBD1 (5 bases). V lost 8 bases to trimming and J lost 3 bases, with 10 bases between them. Germline V gene data show CDR1 as KGHSH and CDR2 as LQKENI. The CDR3 runs 12 residues. Written as DNA, the CDR3 is TGTGCCAGCCTTATCAGGGACACTGAAGCTTTCTTT. Amino acids: CASLIRDTEAFF.

This clonotype has at least ten counts. The CDR3 is CASSVGGTESYGYTF. For the CDR3, the DNA is TGTGCCAGCAGCGTAGGGGGGACCGAGAGCTATGGCTACACCTTC. This chain connects TRBV9 to TRBJ1-2, with a weak D call TRBD1 (5 bases). The V gene's germline CDR1 is SGDLS and CDR2 YYNGEE. Trimming left V 0 bases short and J 4 bases short, with 13 bases between. The CDR3 runs to 15 residues. The variable domain in full, completed from reference TRBV9 and TRBJ1-2, reads DSGVTQTPKHLITATGQRVTLRCSPRSGDLSVYWYQQSLDQGLQFLIQYYNGEERAKGNILERFSAQQFPDLHSELNLSSLELGDSALYFCASSVGGTESYGYTFGSGTRLTVV.

This clonotype was observed at least ten times. The chain recombines TRBV10-3 with TRBJ1-5, with D possibly being TRBD1 (6 bases). Germline V CDR1 and CDR2: ENHRY, SYGVKD. V was shortened by 2 bases and J by 3 bases, with 17 bases between the two germline ends. This CDR3 is 17 amino acids long. As DNA, the CDR3 is TGTGCCATCAGTGAGGACGGAAAACAGGGCATCAATCAGCCCCAGCATTTT. Protein sequence: CAISEDGKQGINQPQHF.

Ten or more counts support this clonotype. This rearrangement joins TRBV12-3 or TRBV12-4 to TRBJ2-1, with D maybe TRBD1 (5 bases). Trimming cost V 5 bases and J 12 bases, with 14 bases left between them. There are 12 residues in the CDR3. The CDR3 sequence: CASSLWQGSQFF. The CDR3 DNA sequence: TGTGCCAGCAGTCTCTGGCAGGGCTCGCAGTTCTTC.

The gene calls are TRBV14 and TRBJ2-1, with TRBD2 matching over 10 bases. There are 14 residues in the CDR3. Trimming at V came to 4 bases and at J to 8 bases, leaving 5 bases not matched to a gene. In germline, CDR1 is SGHDN, CDR2 FVKESK. CDR3: CASSLSGGLHEQFF. Here the CDR3 DNA reads TGTGCCAGCAGCCTTAGCGGGGGGCTTCATGAGCAGTTCTTC.

The chain recombines TRBV5-1 with TRBJ1-6; TRBD1 aligns across 7 bases. CDR1 is SGHRS, CDR2 YFSETQ, per germline. This CDR3 is 17 amino acids long. Trimming cost V 4 bases and J 3 bases; bases outside gene matches: 10. The CDR3 region is CASSPGTAFLYNSPLHF. CDR3 nucleotides: TGCGCCAGCAGCCCGGGGACAGCCTTCCTCTATAATTCACCCCTCCACTTT.

In the case of this clonotype: Possible read error: a much larger clone is one base away. V is TRBV11-1 and J is TRBJ2-7, with D maybe TRBD1 (6 bases). The CDR3 has 16 amino acids. Germline CDR1 reads SGHAT; CDR2 reads FQDESV (reference sequence). CDR3 residues: CPSSLDTQGSSYEQYF. The DNA of the CDR3 is TGTCCCAGCAGCTTAGATACGCAGGGGAGCTCCTACGAGCAGTACTTC.

This clonotype was observed at least ten times. The V and J genes are TRBV11-2 and TRBJ2-2; D is unclear. The V and J ends lost 0 bases and 7 bases respectively, with 9 bases between them. CDR3 size: 14 residues. Germline-derived CDR1 and CDR2 are SGHAT and FQNNGV. DNA of the CDR3: TGTGCCAGCAGCTTAGACCGGTCGGTCGGGGAGCTGTTTTTT. This gives the protein CASSLDRSVGELFF.

The chain has TRBV7-9 and TRBJ2-2; TRBD1 aligns across 8 bases. The CDR3 runs 16 residues. Germline values: CDR1 SEHNR, CDR2 FQNEAQ (reference sequence). The ends lost 1 base at V and 5 bases at J; junction bases unmatched: 6. The CDR3 DNA reads TGTGCCAGCAGCTTAGGGCCAGGACAGGGAACCGGGGAGCTGTTTTTT. It specifies CASSLGPGQGTGELFF.

This clonotype was seen many times. CDR3 loop: CASSRLDDEQYF. Here the CDR3 DNA reads TGTGCCAGCAGCCGACTGGACGACGAGCAGTACTTC. The gene calls are TRBV7-8 and TRBJ2-7; D is ambiguous. The germline V and J ends were trimmed by 5 bases and 5 bases, with 10 bases remaining between them. Germline V gives CDR1 SGHVS, CDR2 FQNEAQ. This CDR3 is 12 amino acids long. Combining the CDR3 with reference TRBV7-8 and TRBJ2-7 gives the whole variable domain GAGVSQSPRYKVAKRGQDVALRCDPISGHVSLFWYQQALGQGPEFLTYFQNEAQLDKSGLPSDRFFAERPEGSVSTLKIQRTQQEDSAVYLCASSRLDDEQYFGPGTRLTVT.

This clonotype was observed a few times. The genes are TRBV6-5 and TRBJ2-1; D is unresolved. The germline CDR1 and CDR2 sequences are MNHEY and SVGAGI. The ends were cut back, 0 bases at V and 6 bases at J, with 6 bases in the middle. CDR3 length: 13 residues. CDR3 amino acids: CASSYSAPNEQFF. CDR3 coding DNA: TGTGCCAGCAGTTACTCTGCCCCCAATGAGCAGTTCTTC.

This clonotype appeared many times. The rearrangement uses TRBV7-6 and TRBJ1-5, with D perhaps TRBD1 (5 bases). The CDR3 sequence is 16 residues long. Deletions cut 0 bases from V and 4 bases from J, with 13 bases between. From germline, CDR1 is SGHVS and CDR2 FNYEAQ. CDR3 sequence reads: CASSLAEDTNNQPQHF. The CDR3 DNA reads as TGTGCCAGCAGCTTAGCAGAGGACACCAATAATCAGCCCCAGCATTTT.

This clonotype was counted ten times or more. The CDR3 DNA reads as TGTGCCAGCAGTCACGCCGAAGAGACCCAGTACTTC. As protein: CASSHAEETQYF. This chain joins TRBV6-5 and TRBJ2-5; D is unresolved. The CDR3 is 12 amino acids. Germline assignment: CDR1 MNHEY and CDR2 SVGAGI. With 5 bases removed from V and 3 bases from J, the gap between germline ends came to 7 bases.

Ten or more counts support this clonotype. The chain has TRBV20-1 and TRBJ2-3; D call uncertain. From germline, CDR1 is DFQATT and CDR2 SNEGSKA (reference sequence). The length of the CDR3 is 14 residues. V was trimmed by 6 bases and J by 1 base, leaving 14 bases between them. In DNA form, the CDR3 reads TGCAGTGCCACTATCTCCCCTCGCACAGATACGCAGTATTTT. The encoded protein is CSATISPRTDTQYF.

This clonotype turned up a few times. The gene calls are TRBV7-9 and TRBJ2-1, with no clear D. The CDR3 consists of 12 residues. The V and J ends lost 3 bases and 6 bases respectively, with 6 bases between them. From germline, CDR1 is SEHNR and CDR2 FQNEAQ (reference sequence). The CDR3: CASSFMPNEQFF. As DNA, the CDR3 is TGTGCCAGCAGCTTTATGCCCAATGAGCAGTTCTTC.

This clonotype was picked up many times. This chain links TRBV6-5 with TRBJ2-1; D is unclear. The CDR3 has 15 amino acids. Trimming pared 2 bases from V and 0 bases from J, leaving 8 bases between. Germline CDR1 and CDR2: MNHEY and SVGAGI. CDR3 loop: CASSYVAVSYNEQFF. In DNA, the CDR3 is TGTGCCAGCAGTTACGTGGCAGTCTCCTACAATGAGCAGTTCTTC.

This clonotype appeared many times. The V call is TRBV12-3 or TRBV12-4, the J call TRBJ2-5; 7 positions agree with TRBD1. V lost 6 bases, J lost 5 bases, and 0 bases stayed unmatched. This CDR3 has 11 residues. The CDR3 region has the DNA TGTGCCAGCAGACAGGGGGAGACCCAGTACTTC. It translates to CASRQGETQYF.

This clonotype came up a few times. V and J are TRBV5-6 and TRBJ2-1; D might be TRBD1 (6 bases). Trimming took off 1 base at V and 2 bases at J, with 13 bases between the two ends. The germline CDR1 and CDR2 sequences are SGHDT and YYEEEE. The CDR3 consists of 16 residues. The CDR3 region is CASSLPVWDTYNEQFF. The DNA of the CDR3 is TGTGCCAGCAGCTTGCCCGTATGGGACACCTACAATGAGCAGTTCTTC.

This clonotype was seen ten or more times. The genes are TRBV5-1 and TRBJ2-3, with 7 bases fitting TRBD2. Germline lookup yields CDR1 SGHRS and CDR2 YFSETQ. CDR3 length: 14 residues. Unmatched junction bases numbered 3, after V lost 3 bases and J lost 2 bases. The CDR3 coding sequence is TGCGCCAGCAGCTCGGGGGGAACCACAGATACGCAGTATTTT. It translates to CASSSGGTTDTQYF. The whole variable domain, filled in from reference TRBV5-1 and TRBJ2-3, reads KAGVTQTPRYLIKTRGQQVTLSCSPISGHRSVSWYQQTPGQGLQFLFEYFSETQRNKGNFPGRFSGRQFSNSRSEMNVSTLELGDSALYLCASSSGGTTDTQYFGPGTRLTVL.

This clonotype was picked up many times. J is TRBJ2-2 and V is TRBV4-1; 12 nucleotides align to TRBD1. CDR1 is MGHRA and CDR2 is YSYEKL in the germline V gene. This CDR3 contains 18 residues. V lost 4 bases, J lost 1 base, and 7 bases stayed unmatched. Here the CDR3 DNA reads TGCGCCAGCAGCCTAAGGGACAGGGGGCGACAGAACACCGGGGAGCTGTTTTTT. Translating gives CASSLRDRGRQNTGELFF.

The chain recombines TRBV28 with TRBJ2-1; TRBD2 aligns across 10 bases. Germline trimming cut 4 bases from V and 5 bases from J; bases unmatched to any gene: 8. This CDR3 is built from 16 residues. Germline CDR1 reads MDHEN; CDR2 reads SYDVKM. Here the CDR3 reads CASSSSSGGRNNEQFF. CDR3 coding DNA: TGTGCCAGCAGTTCATCTAGCGGGGGCCGCAACAATGAGCAGTTCTTC.

In its sample, this clonotype was seen many times. The V gene is TRBV27, the J gene TRBJ2-6; possible D gene TRBD1, 6 bases. The CDR3 contains 14 residues. CDR1 is MNHEY, CDR2 SMNVEV, per germline (reference sequence). Trimming stripped 5 bases from V and 3 bases from J, with 8 bases between. The CDR3 region has the DNA TGTGCCAGCAGTGACAGGTTTGGGGCCAACGTCCTGACTTTC. Translating gives CASSDRFGANVLTF.

V usage is TRBV3-1 and J usage is TRBJ2-3; 10 bases agree with TRBD2. V lost 0 bases, J lost 2 bases, and 5 bases stayed unmatched. The CDR3 is made up of 17 amino acids. Germline V lookup: CDR1 LGHDT, CDR2 YNNKEL (reference sequence). CDR3 region: CASSQEVAGGITDTQYF. The DNA for the CDR3 is TGTGCCAGCAGCCAAGAGGTAGCGGGAGGCATCACAGATACGCAGTATTTT.

The sample holds many counts of this clonotype. The rearrangement uses TRBV24-1 and TRBJ2-1; D possibly corresponds to TRBD2 (7 bases). The CDR3 covers 15 residues. The germline V gene encodes CDR1 KGHDR and CDR2 SFDVKD. Trimming left V 5 bases short and J 4 bases short, with 14 bases between. The CDR3 DNA follows: TGTGCCACCAGTGGAAGGGGGGGCGGGTACAATGAGCAGTTCTTC. Protein sequence: CATSGRGGGYNEQFF.

This chain connects TRBV7-9 to TRBJ2-1; 7 bases fit TRBD1. V shed 4 bases and J 0 bases; nucleotides not matched to a gene: 9. The CDR3 consists of 17 residues. Germline assignment: CDR1 SEHNR and CDR2 FQNEAQ (reference sequence). The CDR3 coding sequence is TGTGCCAGCAGCTCCTCCCCAGGGGGAAACTCCTACAATGAGCAGTTCTTC. Protein: CASSSSPGGNSYNEQFF. The full variable domain, completed using reference TRBV7-9 and TRBJ2-1, is DTGVSQNPRHKITKRGQNVTFRCDPISEHNRLYWYRQTLGQGPEFLTYFQNEAQLEKSRLLSDRFSAERPKGSFSTLEIQRTEQGDSAMYLCASSSSPGGNSYNEQFFGPGTRLTVL.

This clonotype occurred many times. This chain connects TRBV7-2 to TRBJ2-5; D is uncertain. There are 14 residues in the CDR3. Germline loops: CDR1 SGHTA, CDR2 FQGNSA. The V end lost 5 bases, the J end lost 2 bases, and 12 bases lay between the germline ends. The CDR3 is CASSLGSPQETQYF. For the CDR3, the DNA is TGTGCCAGCAGCCTAGGATCCCCGCAAGAGACCCAGTACTTC.

Concerning this clonotype: An end of the junction does not agree with germline; a read error may underlie this. The chain has TRBV3-1 and TRBJ2-1; 7 nucleotides agree with TRBD2. CDR1 and CDR2 from the germline V gene are LGHDT and YNNKEL (reference sequence). The CDR3 has 18 amino acids. The CDR3 spells CTSSPSGTIPSSYNEQFF. The CDR3 DNA reads as TGTACCAGCAGTCCTTCCGGGACTATCCCGAGCTCCTACAATGAGCAGTTCTTC.

This clonotype has only a few counts. V gene TRBV7-9 combines with J gene TRBJ2-7; 9 nucleotides agree with TRBD1. The CDR3 spans 16 residues. Germline CDR1 reads SEHNR; CDR2 reads FQNEAQ (reference sequence). V was clipped by 2 bases and J by 5 bases; unmatched bases: 10. CDR3 DNA sequence: TGTGCCAGCAGCTTAACACCGGGACAGGGCCCCCACGAGCAGTACTTC. Its protein product is CASSLTPGQGPHEQYF. Filled out from reference TRBV7-9 and TRBJ2-7, the complete variable domain reads DTGVSQNPRHKITKRGQNVTFRCDPISEHNRLYWYRQTLGQGPEFLTYFQNEAQLEKSRLLSDRFSAERPKGSFSTLEIQRTEQGDSAMYLCASSLTPGQGPHEQYFGPGTRLTVT.

This clonotype was seen many times. This chain links TRBV29-1 with TRBJ2-3, with a tentative D call TRBD1 (5 bases). Trimming pared 1 base from V and 3 bases from J, leaving 11 bases between. CDR3 length: 14 residues. From germline, CDR1 is SQVTM and CDR2 ANQGSEA. This CDR3 is CSVEAGIGTDTQYF. The CDR3, as DNA: TGCAGCGTTGAAGCAGGGATTGGAACAGATACGCAGTATTTT.

About this clonotype: This may come from a read error, since a much larger clone is one base off. Because it lacks the conserved phenylalanine or tryptophan at the end, this CDR3 is likely a read error. The chain recombines TRBV29-1 with TRBJ1-1, with 7 bases that match TRBD1. The J segment lost 4 bases and the V segment lost 3 bases, leaving 2 bases of the junction unmatched. This CDR3 has 12 residues. Per the germline V gene, CDR1 is SQVTM and CDR2 is ANQGSEA. The CDR3: CSVDRGSTEAFY. CDR3 sequence (DNA): TGCAGCGTTGACAGGGGGAGCACTGAAGCTTTCTAT.

This clonotype was found a few times. The chain has TRBV11-2 and TRBJ2-3, with 12 bases fitting TRBD2. V shed 2 bases and J 3 bases; nucleotides not matched to a gene: 9. The length of the CDR3 is 18 residues. Germline-derived CDR1 and CDR2 are SGHAT and FQNNGV. The CDR3 DNA is TGTGCCAGCAGCTTAAACGGACTAGCGGGGCCGTTGACAGATACGCAGTATTTT. Protein: CASSLNGLAGPLTDTQYF.

About this clonotype: A read error may be the cause here, since a much bigger clone is one base away. This chain uses TRBV7-2 with TRBJ2-3; D unresolved. The germline V gene encodes CDR1 SGHTA and CDR2 FQGNSA. The CDR3 contains 13 residues. As DNA, the CDR3 is TGTCCCAGCAGCCAGTTAACGACAGATACGCAGTATTTT. As protein: CPSSQLTTDTQYF.